A single TCR beta chain is shown here with its context. This entry is derived from a study of blood T cell repertoires in COVID-19. On the study more broadly: COVID-19 samples from acute and convalescent phases originated in the United States, Italy and Spain.

Cohort assignment relied on participant-reported clinical history. Authors' data handling: Amplification of reference gene primers provided the estimated nucleated cell counts. TCRdb's copy holds only in-frame clones and misses some; the assay was immunoSEQ multiplex PCR. V and J calls and clone size are given by that table; D and trimming were obtained from the DNA. Here the sample spans some 200,000 clones, around 90% being singletons. The CDR3 is 11 amino acids. CDR1 and CDR2 from the germline V gene are DFQATT and SNEGSKA (reference sequence). This chain uses TRBV20-1 with TRBJ2-1; maybe TRBD2 (6 bases). This TCR was recovered from a woman in her 30s who had recovered from COVID-19. The sample consisted of PBMCs or T cells enriched from blood (not recorded which). CDR3 DNA sequence: TGCAGCGGGACTGGCGGCAATGAGCAGTTCTTC. Amino acids: CSGTGGNEQFF.